This TCR beta chain derives from a study of memory CD4+ T cells and cytomegalovirus serostatus. Turning to the study itself: This sample comes from healthy Belgian adults, several CMV seropositive, 24 seronegative.

In the authors' methods: After removing out-of-frame reads, 2,204,828 distinct TCRbeta sequences remained. Using immunoSEQ multiplex PCR, the repertoire was profiled, and TCRdb retains in-frame clones only, with some absent. From that table come the V and J calls and clone size; the DNA was used to work out D and trimming. This sample has 50,000 to 75,000 clones, with 75% to 85% found just once. The sort gate was single viable CD3+CD4+CD8-CD45RO+ cells for memory CD4+ T cells. The V gene's germline CDR1 is SGDLS and CDR2 YYNGEE. CDR3 length: 15 residues. V was clipped by 0 bases and J by 4 bases, with 8 bases between them. Comment on this clone: As yet, its antigen is unknown.

Study-wide results and limits: Of 150 to 200 reported CMV TCRbeta sequences, 65 to 85 were found in memory CD4+ repertoires.

V is TRBV9 and J is TRBJ1-6; tentatively, D is TRBD1 (5 bases). This clonotype was sampled from an adult in good health and CMV-seronegative. Specimen: memory CD4+ T cells from blood. The CDR3 bases are TGTGCCAGCAGCGTAGGGGGGAAGTATAATTCACCCCTCCACTTT. As protein: CASSVGGKYNSPLHF.